Listed below are T cell receptor beta chains from one sample, sequenced in a study of blood T cell repertoires in COVID-19. The data were produced by immunoSEQ multiplex PCR, yet TCRdb's version contains in-frame clones alone and is incomplete. Of about 280,000 clones listed, approximately 83% are singletons. Sequenced material: peripheral blood. These receptors were collected from a human donor in a cohort sampled during active COVID-19. CDR3s include the opening cysteine and the closing phenylalanine or tryptophan. Each record gives: V gene, J gene, D gene, clone size, CDR3 protein, CDR3 DNA. A D gene is named only where the DNA matches it firmly. Clone size is stated in some rows and not others, as once, few, many or a class when expanded.

TRBV19	TRBJ2-3	-	-	CASSIGDGLSRYF	TGTGCCAGTAGTATAGGCGACGGCCTTTCTAGGTATTTT
TRBV28	TRBJ1-2	-	-	CASSTFYGYTF	TGTGCCAGCAGTACTTTCTATGGCTACACCTTC
TRBV2	TRBJ2-7	-	-	CASGDSLSYEQYF	TGTGCCAGCGGAGATAGCCTCTCCTACGAGCAGTACTTC
TRBV5-4	TRBJ1-6	TRBD1	few	CASSWNVGGESPLHF	TGTGCCAGCAGCTGGAATGTAGGGGGCGAGTCACCCCTCCACTTT
TRBV5-1	TRBJ2-2	TRBD2	-	CASSLDITSGRPGELFF	TGCGCCAGCAGCTTGGATATTACTAGCGGCCGCCCGGGGGAGCTGTTTTTT
TRBV5-1	TRBJ2-3	-	-	CASSLVSSGTDTQYF	TGCGCCAGCAGCTTGGTATCCAGCGGCACAGATACGCAGTATTTT
TRBV7-9	TRBJ2-2	-	few	CASLGTPTGELFF	TGTGCCAGCCTCGGGACACCGACCGGGGAGCTGTTTTTT
TRBV12-5	TRBJ2-6	-	-	CASGLRGTPAANVLTF	TGTGCTAGTGGTTTGAGAGGCACTCCTGCGGCCAACGTCCTGACTTTC
TRBV7-2	TRBJ1-5	TRBD1	-	CASSFRDRGQPQHF	TGTGCCAGCAGCTTCCGGGACAGGGGACAGCCCCAGCATTTT
TRBV29-1	TRBJ1-6	TRBD1	-	CSVRTGEGSPLHF	TGCAGCGTCCGAACAGGGGAAGGATCACCCCTCCACTTT
TRBV30	TRBJ2-1	-	few	CAWVWKAGEQFF	TGTGCCTGGGTCTGGAAGGCGGGTGAGCAGTTCTTC